Listed below are T cell receptor beta chains from one sample, sequenced in a study of T cells in tuberculosis. The data were produced by immunoSEQ multiplex PCR, yet TCRdb's version contains in-frame clones alone and is incomplete. Of some 31,000 clones listed, 86% are singletons. The material was PBMCs, obtained at tuberculosis diagnosis. The receptors derive from an adult with tuberculosis. Both conserved end residues are part of each CDR3. The D gene is left open where the match is weak. Clone size is shown for a subset of rows, as once, few, many or a class of expanded clone.

J	V	D	size	CDR3	DNA
TRBJ2-5	TRBV28	TRBD1	NA	CASSSPYGTGQETQYF	TGTGCCAGCAGTTCTCCTTATGGGACAGGGCAAGAGACCCAGTACTTC
TRBJ1-5	TRBV2	TRBD1	medium-sized	CASSPQGAGSQPQHF	TGTGCCAGCAGTCCGCAGGGGGCGGGGAGTCAGCCCCAGCATTTT
TRBJ1-6	TRBV2	NA	NA	CASRTTANSPLHF	TGTGCCAGCAGAACGACAGCCAATTCACCCCTCCACTTT
TRBJ1-2	TRBV9	NA	NA	CASSVAAATNYGYTF	TGTGCCAGCAGCGTAGCCGCGGCGACTAACTATGGCTACACCTTC
TRBJ2-1	TRBV7-6	NA	NA	CASSRGQGDYNEQFF	TGTGCCAGCAGCCGTGGACAAGGTGACTACAATGAGCAGTTCTTC
TRBJ1-2	TRBV28	NA	NA	CASSSPGVVFYGYTF	TGTGCCAGCAGCTCCCCAGGGGTAGTATTCTATGGCTACACCTTC
TRBJ2-1	TRBV2	TRBD2	NA	CASKRETSGANEQFF	TGTGCCAGCAAACGAGAAACTAGCGGGGCCAATGAGCAGTTCTTC
TRBJ1-3	TRBV19	NA	NA	CASRLDFSGNTIYF	TGTGCCAGTAGACTCGACTTTTCTGGAAACACCATATATTTT
TRBJ1-6	TRBV9	NA	NA	CASNGGGNSPLHF	TGTGCCTCCAACGGGGGAGGTAATTCACCCCTCCACTTT
TRBJ1-1	TRBV5-5	NA	NA	CASSRRPGTLNTEAFF	TGTGCCAGCAGCCGAAGACCCGGGACATTGAACACTGAAGCTTTCTTT
TRBJ1-1	TRBV1	NA	NA	CTSSQGPGQENTEAFF	TGCACCAGCAGCCAAGGACCGGGACAGGAGAACACTGAAGCTTTCTTT
TRBJ1-1	TRBV5-4	NA	once	CASSLVTGRNTEAFF	TGTGCCAGCAGCTTGGTTACAGGCCGGAACACTGAAGCTTTCTTT
TRBJ2-1	TRBV7-3	TRBD2	NA	CASSFGLAGKNEQFF	TGTGCCAGCAGCTTCGGACTAGCGGGAAAGAATGAGCAGTTCTTC
TRBJ2-5	TRBV7-9	NA	NA	CASSLSAETQYF	TGTGCCAGCAGCTTATCAGCGGAGACCCAGTACTTC
TRBJ2-3	TRBV9	NA	few	CASSVDRVSADTQYF	TGTGCCAGCAGCGTAGACAGGGTATCGGCAGATACGCAGTATTTT
TRBJ2-3	TRBV5-6	NA	once	CASSLVGPQSTDTQYF	TGTGCCAGCAGCTTGGTTGGGCCCCAGAGCACAGATACGCAGTATTTT
TRBJ2-5	TRBV5-5	NA	once	CASGRTGETQYF	TGTGCCAGCGGACGGACTGGAGAGACCCAGTACTTC
TRBJ1-1	TRBV9	NA	NA	CASSPPPGRAGNTEAFF	TGTGCCAGCAGCCCTCCCCCGGGTCGAGCTGGGAACACTGAAGCTTTCTTT
TRBJ2-7	TRBV28	NA	NA	CASSILSDEQYF	TGTGCCAGCAGCATCCTAAGCGACGAGCAGTACTTC
TRBJ1-2	TRBV2	TRBD1	few	CASSPDRGAQGYTF	TGTGCCAGCAGCCCCGACAGGGGGGCTCAAGGCTACACCTTC
TRBJ2-7	TRBV2	NA	NA	CASVGGYSYEQYF	TGTGCCAGCGTCGGGGGTTATTCTTACGAGCAGTACTTC
TRBJ2-1	TRBV9	NA	NA	CASSVAPGNEQFF	TGTGCCAGCAGCGTAGCCCCCGGCAATGAGCAGTTCTTC
TRBJ2-3	TRBV28	NA	NA	CASRPSAGSQEADTQYF	TGTGCCAGCAGACCCTCGGCGGGGTCCCAGGAGGCGGATACGCAGTATTTT
TRBJ1-2	TRBV6-6	NA	NA	CASSSVQLYGYTF	TGTGCCAGCAGTTCCGTACAGCTCTATGGCTACACCTTC
TRBJ2-7	TRBV12-5	TRBD1	NA	CASGPGQRVYEQYF	TGTGCTAGTGGGCCGGGACAGAGAGTATACGAGCAGTACTTC
TRBJ2-1	TRBV11-2	NA	NA	CASSLVPGVNEQFF	TGTGCCAGCAGCTTAGTTCCAGGGGTCAATGAGCAGTTCTTC
TRBJ2-5	TRBV7-3	TRBD2	NA	CASSLKGTSGTYQETQYF	TGTGCCAGCAGCCTAAAAGGGACTAGCGGGACCTACCAAGAGACCCAGTACTTC
TRBJ1-5	TRBV28	TRBD1	once	CASSFGRTGVYYSNQPQHF	TGTGCCAGCAGTTTTGGTCGGACAGGGGTCTATTATAGCAATCAGCCCCAGCATTTT
TRBJ2-1	TRBV27	NA	once	CASSADRSRRVWNNEQFF	TGTGCCAGCAGTGCCGACCGCTCCCGGCGGGTCTGGAACAATGAGCAGTTCTTC
TRBJ1-5	TRBV2	NA	once	CASGWRSSSNQPQHF	TGTGCCTCCGGGTGGCGAAGTTCAAGCAATCAGCCCCAGCATTTT
TRBJ1-1	TRBV19	TRBD1	NA	CASTTRDSLPEAFF	TGTGCCAGTACCACCCGGGACAGCTTACCAGAAGCTTTCTTT
TRBJ2-2	TRBV6-5	NA	NA	CASSLAGVSGELFF	TGTGCCAGCAGTTTAGCAGGGGTTAGCGGGGAGCTGTTTTTT
TRBJ2-1	TRBV28	TRBD2	NA	CASSLFKGSGPHSSYNEQFF	TGTGCCAGCAGTTTATTTAAGGGTAGCGGGCCTCATAGCTCCTACAATGAGCAGTTCTTC
TRBJ1-4	TRBV5-1	NA	NA	CASSLGTPKPNEKLFF	TGCGCCAGCAGCTTGGGGACACCCAAGCCGAATGAAAAACTGTTTTTT
TRBJ2-1	TRBV5-4	TRBD2	once	CASSSNLLAGQHEQFF	TGTGCCAGCAGCTCTAACCTACTAGCGGGGCAGCATGAGCAGTTCTTC
TRBJ2-3	TRBV11-3	TRBD2	NA	CASSRRLASTDTQYF	TGTGCCAGCAGCCGACGACTAGCAAGCACAGATACGCAGTATTTT
TRBJ1-5	TRBV19	NA	few	CASQDPAGNQPQHF	TGTGCCAGTCAAGACCCGGCCGGGAATCAGCCCCAGCATTTT
TRBJ2-3	TRBV5-1	NA	NA	CASSLQQNADTQYF	TGCGCCAGCAGCTTGCAACAGAACGCAGATACGCAGTATTTT
TRBJ2-7	TRBV2	NA	NA	CASSNEGSTYEQYF	TGTGCCAGCAGTAACGAGGGAAGCACCTACGAGCAGTACTTC
TRBJ1-1	TRBV30	NA	NA	CAWSYTMNTEAFF	TGTGCCTGGAGTTACACCATGAACACTGAAGCTTTCTTT
TRBJ1-1	TRBV11-2	NA	NA	CASSLAGGLAFF	TGTGCCAGCAGCCTCGCGGGGGGCCTGGCTTTCTTT
TRBJ1-2	TRBV29-1	NA	NA	CSVEYRKPSDNYGYTF	TGCAGCGTTGAATACCGAAAACCGAGTGATAACTATGGCTACACCTTC
TRBJ2-4	TRBV9	NA	NA	CASSVGGGKNIQYF	TGTGCCAGCAGCGTAGGAGGGGGCAAAAACATTCAGTACTTC
TRBJ2-3	TRBV7-7	TRBD2	NA	CASSLGRGGRTDTQYF	TGTGCCAGCAGCTTAGGGCGCGGGGGGCGCACAGATACGCAGTATTTT
TRBJ1-4	TRBV7-6	NA	NA	CASSHYRERNEKLFF	TGTGCCAGCAGCCACTACAGGGAAAGAAATGAAAAACTGTTTTTT
TRBJ2-6	TRBV7-8	TRBD1	NA	CASSLGTGSSGANVLTF	TGTGCCAGCAGCTTAGGGACAGGCAGCTCTGGGGCCAACGTCCTGACTTTC
TRBJ2-5	TRBV7-3	NA	NA	CASSTSGGPWETQYF	TGTGCCAGCAGCACCTCGGGGGGCCCTTGGGAGACCCAGTACTTC
TRBJ1-1	TRBV29-1	TRBD1	NA	CSTYRGPEAFF	TGCAGCACATACAGGGGGCCCGAAGCTTTCTTT
TRBJ1-1	TRBV4-1	NA	once	CASSRAGFTEAFF	TGCGCCAGCAGCCGCGCCGGGTTCACTGAAGCTTTCTTT
TRBJ2-1	TRBV4-1	NA	NA	CASSQVGHPRAEQFF	TGCGCCAGCAGCCAAGTAGGACACCCAAGGGCTGAGCAGTTCTTC
TRBJ2-2	TRBV4-1	NA	once	CASSQDPRGATGELFF	TGCGCCAGCAGCCAAGATCCACGGGGGGCTACCGGGGAGCTGTTTTTT
TRBJ2-2	TRBV19	NA	few	CASSNRGNTGELFF	TGTGCCAGTAGTAACAGAGGGAATACCGGGGAGCTGTTTTTT
TRBJ2-3	TRBV10-3	TRBD1	NA	CAISPGQGDGDTQYF	TGTGCCATCAGCCCTGGCCAGGGGGATGGAGATACGCAGTATTTT
TRBJ2-3	TRBV6-5	NA	NA	CASSSSGEADTQYF	TGTGCCAGCAGTTCATCGGGTGAGGCAGATACGCAGTATTTT